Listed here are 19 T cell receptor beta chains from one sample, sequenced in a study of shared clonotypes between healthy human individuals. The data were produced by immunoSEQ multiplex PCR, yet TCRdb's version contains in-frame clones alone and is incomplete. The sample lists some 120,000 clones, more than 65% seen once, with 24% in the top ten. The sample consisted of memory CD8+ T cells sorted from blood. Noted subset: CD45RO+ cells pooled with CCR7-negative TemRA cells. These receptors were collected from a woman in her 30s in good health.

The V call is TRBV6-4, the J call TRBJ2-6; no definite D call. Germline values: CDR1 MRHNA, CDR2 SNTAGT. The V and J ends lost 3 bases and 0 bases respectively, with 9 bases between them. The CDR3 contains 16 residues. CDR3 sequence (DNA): TGTGCCAGCAGTGAGACCAGCTCCTCTGGGGCCAACGTCCTGACTTTC. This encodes CASSETSSSGANVLTF.

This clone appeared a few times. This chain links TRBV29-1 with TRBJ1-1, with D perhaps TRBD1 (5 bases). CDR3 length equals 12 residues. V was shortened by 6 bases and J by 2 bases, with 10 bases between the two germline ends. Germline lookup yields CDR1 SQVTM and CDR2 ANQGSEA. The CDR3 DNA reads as TGCAGCGTGCGCAGGGTCAACACTGAAGCTTTCTTT. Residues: CSVRRVNTEAFF.

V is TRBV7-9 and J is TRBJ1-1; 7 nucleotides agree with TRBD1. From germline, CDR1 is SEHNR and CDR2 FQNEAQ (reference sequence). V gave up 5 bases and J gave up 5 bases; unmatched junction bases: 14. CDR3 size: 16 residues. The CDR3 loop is CASSPRGGSGYTEAFF. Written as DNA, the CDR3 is TGTGCCAGCAGCCCGAGAGGGGGCAGCGGGTATACTGAAGCTTTCTTT.

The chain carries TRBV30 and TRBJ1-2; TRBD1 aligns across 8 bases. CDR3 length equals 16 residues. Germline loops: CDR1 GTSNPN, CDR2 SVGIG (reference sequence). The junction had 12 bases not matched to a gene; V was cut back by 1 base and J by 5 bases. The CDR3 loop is CAWSAGQGKREYGYTF. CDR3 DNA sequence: TGTGCCTGGAGTGCCGGACAGGGTAAAAGAGAATATGGCTACACCTTC.

CDR3 protein: CASSTLARRETQYF. The CDR3 coding sequence is TGTGCCAGCAGCACACTAGCTCGGCGAGAGACCCAGTACTTC. The chain recombines TRBV21-1 with TRBJ2-5; the table calls TRBD2, which could not be checked here. TRBV21-1 counts as a pseudogene. The CDR3 totals 14 residues.

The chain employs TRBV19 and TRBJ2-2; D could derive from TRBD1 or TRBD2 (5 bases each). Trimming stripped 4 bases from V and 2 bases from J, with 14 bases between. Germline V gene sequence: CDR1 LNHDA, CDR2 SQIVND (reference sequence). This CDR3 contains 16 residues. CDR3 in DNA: TGTGCCAGTAGTAGGCCAGGGAGAGTTAACACCGGGGAGCTGTTTTTT. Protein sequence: CASSRPGRVNTGELFF.

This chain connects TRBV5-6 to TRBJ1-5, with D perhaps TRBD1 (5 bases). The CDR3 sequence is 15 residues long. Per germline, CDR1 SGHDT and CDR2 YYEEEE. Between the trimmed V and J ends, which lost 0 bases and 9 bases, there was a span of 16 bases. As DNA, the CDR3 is TGTGCCAGCAGCTTGGGGGGGAGTGAGGGATCGCCCCAGCATTTT. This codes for CASSLGGSEGSPQHF.

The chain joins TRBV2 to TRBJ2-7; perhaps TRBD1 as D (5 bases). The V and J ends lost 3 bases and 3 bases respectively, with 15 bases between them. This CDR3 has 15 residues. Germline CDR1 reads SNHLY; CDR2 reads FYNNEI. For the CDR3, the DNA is TGTGCCAGCAGTGAGACGGCACAGGTAGTCTACGAGCAGTACTTC. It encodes CASSETAQVVYEQYF.

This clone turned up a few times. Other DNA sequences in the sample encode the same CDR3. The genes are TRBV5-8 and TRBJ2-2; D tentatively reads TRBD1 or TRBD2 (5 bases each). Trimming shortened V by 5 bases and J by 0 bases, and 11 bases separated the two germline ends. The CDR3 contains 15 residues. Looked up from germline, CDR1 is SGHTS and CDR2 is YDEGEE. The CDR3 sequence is CASSTGTTNTGELFF. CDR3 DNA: TGTGCCAGCAGTACCGGGACGACGAACACCGGGGAGCTGTTTTTT.

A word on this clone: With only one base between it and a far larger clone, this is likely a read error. Here the CDR3 DNA reads TGTGCCAGCAGCTCCGGGACAGGGGCTCGGGAGCGGTACTTC. This encodes CASSSGTGARERYF. J is TRBJ2-7 and V is TRBV7-9; TRBD1 aligns across 10 bases. Looked up from germline, CDR1 is SEHNR and CDR2 is FQNEAQ (reference sequence). CDR3 length: 14 residues.

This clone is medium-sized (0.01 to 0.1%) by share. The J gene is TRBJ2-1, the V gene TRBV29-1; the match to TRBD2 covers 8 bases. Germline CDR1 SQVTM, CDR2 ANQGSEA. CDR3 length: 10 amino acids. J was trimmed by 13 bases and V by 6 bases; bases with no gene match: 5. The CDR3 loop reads CSVLAGLQFF. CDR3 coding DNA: TGCAGCGTGTTAGCGGGACTCCAGTTCTTC.

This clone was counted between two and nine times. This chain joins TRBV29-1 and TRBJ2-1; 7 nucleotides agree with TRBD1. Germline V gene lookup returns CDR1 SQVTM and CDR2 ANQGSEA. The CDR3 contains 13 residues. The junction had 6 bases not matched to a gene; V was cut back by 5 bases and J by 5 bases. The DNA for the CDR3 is TGCAGCGTTTTGACAGGGAACCACAATGAGCAGTTCTTC. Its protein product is CSVLTGNHNEQFF.

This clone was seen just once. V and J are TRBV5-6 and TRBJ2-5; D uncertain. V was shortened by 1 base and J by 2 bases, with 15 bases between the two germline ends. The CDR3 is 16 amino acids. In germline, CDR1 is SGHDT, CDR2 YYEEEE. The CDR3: CASSLLGWFEQETQYF. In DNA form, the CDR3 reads TGTGCCAGCAGCTTGCTAGGGTGGTTCGAACAAGAGACCCAGTACTTC.

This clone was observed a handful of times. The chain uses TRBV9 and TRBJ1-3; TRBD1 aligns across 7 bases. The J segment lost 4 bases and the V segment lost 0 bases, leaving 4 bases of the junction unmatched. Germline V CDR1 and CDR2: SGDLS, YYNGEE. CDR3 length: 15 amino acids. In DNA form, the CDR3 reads TGTGCCAGCAGCGTAGCGGGACAGCTGGGAAACACCATATATTTT. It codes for CASSVAGQLGNTIYF.

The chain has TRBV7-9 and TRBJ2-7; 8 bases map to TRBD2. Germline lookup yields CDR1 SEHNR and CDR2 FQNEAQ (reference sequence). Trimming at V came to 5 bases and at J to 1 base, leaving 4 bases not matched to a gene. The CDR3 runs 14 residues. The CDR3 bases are TGTGCCAGCAGCCCCCGGGAGGGTTCCTACGAGCAGTACTTC. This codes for CASSPREGSYEQYF.

The CDR3, as DNA: TGTGCCAGCAGCTTAGAGGGGACTAGTCCTACGCAGTATTTT. Translated: CASSLEGTSPTQYF. V gene TRBV11-2 combines with J gene TRBJ2-3; 8 nucleotides match TRBD2. Germline V gene lookup returns CDR1 SGHAT and CDR2 FQNNGV. V shed 0 bases and J 8 bases; nucleotides not matched to a gene: 4. CDR3 length equals 14 residues. Looking up the rest from reference TRBV11-2 and TRBJ2-3 gives the full variable domain: EAGVAQSPRYKIIEKRQSVAFWCNPISGHATLYWYQQILGQGPKLLIQFQNNGVVDDSQLPKDRFSAERLKGVDSTLKIQPAKLEDSAVYLCASSLEGTSPTQYFGPGTRLTVL.

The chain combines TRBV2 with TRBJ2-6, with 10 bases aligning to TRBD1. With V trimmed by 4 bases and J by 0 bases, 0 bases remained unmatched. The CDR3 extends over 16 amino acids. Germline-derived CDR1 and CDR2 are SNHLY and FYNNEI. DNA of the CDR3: TGTGCCAGCAGTGGGGACAGGGGCTCTGGGGCCAACGTCCTGACTTTC. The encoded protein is CASSGDRGSGANVLTF. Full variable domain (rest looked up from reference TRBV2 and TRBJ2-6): EPEVTQTPSHQVTQMGQEVILRCVPISNHLYFYWYRQILGQKVEFLVSFYNNEISEKSEIFDDQFSVERPDGSNFTLKIRSTKLEDSAMYFCASSGDRGSGANVLTFGAGSRLTVL.

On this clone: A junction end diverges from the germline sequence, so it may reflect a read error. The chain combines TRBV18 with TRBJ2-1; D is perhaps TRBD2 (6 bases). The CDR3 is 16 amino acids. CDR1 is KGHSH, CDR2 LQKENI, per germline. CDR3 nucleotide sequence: TGTGCCAGCTCATCACCGGGGGACGTATACTACAATGAGCAGTTCTTC. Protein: CASSSPGDVYYNEQFF.

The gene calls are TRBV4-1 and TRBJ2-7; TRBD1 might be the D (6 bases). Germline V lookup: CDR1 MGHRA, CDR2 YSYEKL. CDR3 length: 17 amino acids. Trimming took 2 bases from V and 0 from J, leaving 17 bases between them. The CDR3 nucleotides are TGCGCCAGCAGCCAACGCATAAGGGACAAGAGCTCCTACGAGCAGTACTTC. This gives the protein CASSQRIRDKSSYEQYF.